These 11 T cell receptor beta chains were sequenced from one sample in a study of blood T cell repertoires in COVID-19. Repertoires were generated with immunoSEQ multiplex PCR, while TCRdb's copy carries only in-frame clones and drops some. This table holds more than 150,000 clones, 80% to 85% found once. What was sequenced was PBMCs or T cells enriched from blood (not recorded which). These receptor sequences come from a woman aged 55-70 years who had recovered from COVID-19.

This chain joins TRBV2 and TRBJ2-2, with 8 bases matching TRBD1. J gave up 3 bases and V 6 bases, and 6 bases lay outside the gene matches. The CDR3 sequence is 15 residues long. Per the germline V gene, CDR1 is SNHLY and CDR2 is FYNNEI. The CDR3 coding sequence is TGTGCCAGCAGGAGGGACAGGATAGACACCGGGGAGCTGTTTTTT. Translating gives CASRRDRIDTGELFF.

This chain links TRBV5-1 with TRBJ2-2; D might be TRBD1 (6 bases). The ends were cut back, 0 bases at V and 3 bases at J, with 9 bases in the middle. This CDR3 is built from 15 residues. Germline V gene lookup returns CDR1 SGHRS and CDR2 YFSETQ. CDR3 loop: CASSLGQGHTGELFF. For the CDR3, the DNA is TGCGCCAGCAGCTTGGGGCAGGGGCACACCGGGGAGCTGTTTTTT.

The chain has TRBV10-3 and TRBJ1-1; no definite D call. V lost 4 bases and J 9 bases, leaving 12 bases between the germline ends. The CDR3 runs 12 residues. Germline V gene sequence: CDR1 ENHRY, CDR2 SYGVKD. CDR3 loop: CAISASGSQAFF. The CDR3 region has the DNA TGTGCCATCAGTGCTTCCGGGAGTCAAGCTTTCTTT.

The V call is TRBV19, the J call TRBJ1-2, with a tentative D call TRBD1 (5 bases). Germline V gives CDR1 LNHDA, CDR2 SQIVND (reference sequence). The CDR3 length is 15 residues. V lost 1 base to trimming and J lost 5 bases, with 14 bases between them. The CDR3 reads CASSIASPKGYGYTF. The CDR3 DNA follows: TGTGCCAGTAGTATAGCATCCCCGAAGGGGTATGGCTACACCTTC.

The gene calls are TRBV9 and TRBJ1-3; D not resolved. Trimming pared 4 bases from V and 1 base from J, leaving 12 bases between. Germline V gene data show CDR1 as SGDLS and CDR2 as YYNGEE. There are 15 residues in the CDR3. The CDR3 here is CASSYTAGSGNTIYF. In DNA form, the CDR3 reads TGTGCCAGCAGCTATACCGCAGGTTCTGGAAACACCATATATTTT.

The chain employs TRBV18 and TRBJ1-1, with unresolved D. V gave up 6 bases and J gave up 0 bases, with 8 bases separating them. CDR1 and CDR2 from the germline V gene are KGHSH and LQKENI. This CDR3 has 13 residues. In nucleotides, the CDR3 is TGTGCCAGCTCGCAAACAGTGAACACTGAAGCTTTCTTT. Translation: CASSQTVNTEAFF.

The gene calls are TRBV7-8 and TRBJ1-1; 7 positions match TRBD1. Germline V gene lookup returns CDR1 SGHVS and CDR2 FQNEAQ. This CDR3 spans 15 amino acids. V shed 2 bases, J shed 5 bases, and the junction held 8 bases outside the gene matches. This chain's CDR3 is CASSLREGARTEAFF. DNA for the CDR3: TGTGCCAGCAGCTTACGAGAGGGGGCGCGAACTGAAGCTTTCTTT.

The chain carries TRBV10-2 and TRBJ1-1; weak D call: TRBD1 (6 bases). With 2 bases removed from V and 1 base from J, the gap between germline ends came to 11 bases. The germline CDR1 and CDR2 sequences are WSHSY and SAAADI. There are 15 residues in the CDR3. CDR3 residues: CASSEGTGWNTEAFF. The CDR3, as DNA: TGCGCCAGCAGTGAGGGAACAGGGTGGAACACTGAAGCTTTCTTT.

V is TRBV5-6 and J is TRBJ2-2; D ambiguous. Per the germline V gene, CDR1 is SGHDT and CDR2 is YYEEEE. V shed 3 bases and J shed 5 bases, with 17 bases lying between them. The CDR3 sequence is 16 residues long. CDR3 residues: CASSSARLVETGELFF. In DNA form, the CDR3 reads TGTGCCAGCAGCTCAGCTCGCTTAGTGGAGACCGGGGAGCTGTTTTTT.

V is TRBV6-5 and J is TRBJ2-7; weak D call: TRBD1 (6 bases). V was cut by 8 bases and J by 5 bases, with 16 bases left in between. Germline V gene lookup returns CDR1 MNHEY and CDR2 SVGAGI. The CDR3 is made up of 13 amino acids. CDR3 sequence (DNA): TGTGCCAGCCTCCTCTGGGGGCTCAACGAGCAGTACTTC. Protein sequence: CASLLWGLNEQYF.

The chain has TRBV18 and TRBJ2-5, with TRBD2 matching over 12 bases. There are 15 residues in the CDR3. With V trimmed by 6 bases and J by 5 bases, 7 bases remained unmatched. Germline V lookup: CDR1 KGHSH, CDR2 LQKENI. CDR3 protein: CASSPTSGGRETQYF. The CDR3 bases are TGTGCCAGCTCCCCTACTAGCGGGGGGCGTGAGACCCAGTACTTC.